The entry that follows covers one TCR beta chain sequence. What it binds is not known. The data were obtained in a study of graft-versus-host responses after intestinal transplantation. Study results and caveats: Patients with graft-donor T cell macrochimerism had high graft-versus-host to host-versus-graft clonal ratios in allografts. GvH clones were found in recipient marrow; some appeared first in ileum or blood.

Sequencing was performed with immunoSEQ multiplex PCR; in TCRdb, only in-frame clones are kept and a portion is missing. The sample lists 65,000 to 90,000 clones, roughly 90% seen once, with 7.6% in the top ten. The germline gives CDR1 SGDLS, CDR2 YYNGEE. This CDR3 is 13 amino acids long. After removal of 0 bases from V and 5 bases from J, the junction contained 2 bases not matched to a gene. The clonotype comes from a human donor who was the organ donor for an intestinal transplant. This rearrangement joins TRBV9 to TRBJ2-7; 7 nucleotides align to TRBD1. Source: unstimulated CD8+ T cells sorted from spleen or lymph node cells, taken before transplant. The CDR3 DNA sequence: TGTGCCAGCAGCGTAGAGGGGGCCGACGAGCAGTACTTC. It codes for CASSVEGADEQYF.